The 32 T cell receptor beta chains below were found in one sample sequenced in a study of blood T cell repertoires in COVID-19. Method: immunoSEQ multiplex PCR; TCRdb's copy keeps in-frame clones and lacks some. The table includes 150,000 to 200,000 clones, approximately 82% detected once. Source material: peripheral blood. The source of these receptors is a woman in her seventies who had recovered from COVID-19.

In this sample, this clone turned up a few times. CDR3 DNA sequence: TGTGCCATCAGTGAGTCGGGGGGGAGTCACTACGAGCAGTACTTC. Protein product: CAISESGGSHYEQYF. This chain joins TRBV10-3 and TRBJ2-7; 7 nucleotides agree with TRBD2. CDR3 length: 15 amino acids. Germline V CDR1 and CDR2: ENHRY, SYGVKD. V gave up 0 bases and J gave up 3 bases; unmatched junction bases: 5.

The chain carries TRBV2 and TRBJ1-2, with TRBD1 identical over 7 bases. CDR1 is SNHLY and CDR2 is FYNNEI in the germline V gene. V trimming: 7 bases; J trimming: 6 bases; junction bases outside the gene matches: 5. The CDR3 is made up of 12 amino acids. The CDR3 nucleotides are TGTGCCAGCAATCAAGACAGGGATGGCTACACCTTC. Translating gives CASNQDRDGYTF.

The rearrangement joins TRBV7-2 to TRBJ2-5; D is unclear. Per germline, CDR1 SGHTA and CDR2 FQGNSA. V lost 6 bases, J lost 0 bases, and 5 bases lay in between. The CDR3 runs 12 residues. CDR3 sequence reads: CASRPDQETQYF. The CDR3 bases are TGTGCCAGCAGACCAGACCAAGAGACCCAGTACTTC.

This chain uses TRBV5-4 with TRBJ2-1, with 9 bases fitting TRBD2. CDR1 is SGHNT and CDR2 is YYREEE in the germline V gene (reference sequence). CDR3 length: 15 residues. V trimming: 1 base; J trimming: 4 bases; junction bases outside the gene matches: 3. The CDR3 DNA is TGTGCCAGCAGCTTGTTTGCGGGAGGGTACAATGAGCAGTTCTTC. Protein: CASSLFAGGYNEQFF.

The rearrangement joins TRBV18 to TRBJ2-3; 11 nucleotides match TRBD1. This CDR3 spans 20 amino acids. J lost 1 base, V lost 0 bases, and 12 bases had no gene match. The germline gives CDR1 KGHSH, CDR2 LQKENI. CDR3 bases: TGTGCCAGCTCACCACCTGGACAGGGGGCCTATCCCGATCGCACAGATACGCAGTATTTT. Translated, it gives CASSPPGQGAYPDRTDTQYF.

This clone was counted a few times. The chain links TRBV5-1 to TRBJ1-1; the D gene is possibly TRBD1 (6 bases). Germline V gene sequence: CDR1 SGHRS, CDR2 YFSETQ. The CDR3 sequence is 14 residues long. Between the trimmed V and J ends, which lost 4 bases and 1 base, there was a span of 11 bases. CDR3 in DNA: TGCGCCAGCAGCAATGGACAGCCGAACACTGAAGCTTTCTTT. Its translation: CASSNGQPNTEAFF.

The CDR3 spells CASSLRTSYEQYF. DNA of the CDR3: TGCGCCAGCAGCCTACGGACTTCCTACGAGCAGTACTTC. The genes are TRBV5-1 and TRBJ2-7; a weak D match, TRBD2 (5 bases). The CDR3 is 13 amino acids. With 4 bases removed from V and 1 base from J, the gap between germline ends came to 9 bases. CDR1 SGHRS and CDR2 YFSETQ come from the germline V gene.

V usage is TRBV5-8 and J usage is TRBJ2-7; tentatively, D is TRBD1 (6 bases). Trimming stripped 0 bases from V and 4 bases from J, with 17 bases between. The CDR3 runs 16 residues. CDR1 SGHTS and CDR2 YDEGEE come from the germline V gene. CDR3 sequence: CASSLGVGRGGYEQYF. CDR3 DNA sequence: TGTGCCAGCAGCTTGGGAGTGGGCAGGGGCGGTTACGAGCAGTACTTC.

V usage is TRBV25-1 and J usage is TRBJ2-1, with TRBD2 identical over 10 bases. The ends lost 5 bases at V and 10 bases at J; junction bases unmatched: 11. CDR3 size: 15 residues. The germline CDR1 and CDR2 sequences are MGHDK and SYGVNS. The CDR3, as DNA: TGTGCCAGCAGTCCCTGGTCTAGCGGGAGAGGAGAGCAGTTCTTC. Its translation: CASSPWSSGRGEQFF.

V usage is TRBV19 and J usage is TRBJ2-5; D might be TRBD2 (5 bases). The CDR3 has 14 residues. Germline CDR1 LNHDA, CDR2 SQIVND (reference sequence). Trimming took off 7 bases at V and 2 bases at J, with 14 bases between the two ends. The CDR3 protein is CASNPGGSQETQYF. CDR3 nucleotide sequence: TGTGCCAGTAACCCGGGCGGGTCGCAAGAGACCCAGTACTTC.

The rearrangement uses TRBV27 and TRBJ1-5, with 7 positions matching TRBD1. V dropped 1 base and J dropped 9; count of bases not matched to a gene: 12. This CDR3 has 16 residues. Per the germline V gene, CDR1 is MNHEY and CDR2 is SMNVEV (reference sequence). The CDR3, as DNA: TGTGCCAGCAGTTTATACGGGACAGCTGGTGCCGCGCCCCAGCATTTT. Translation: CASSLYGTAGAAPQHF.

This clone was seen ten or more times. The chain recombines TRBV18 with TRBJ2-7, with 7 bases identical to TRBD2. With 1 base clipped from V and 3 bases from J, the junction kept 6 bases outside the gene matches. Germline assignment: CDR1 KGHSH and CDR2 LQKENI. The CDR3 runs to 15 residues. The CDR3 DNA follows: TGTGCCAGCTCACCACTCGGTGGGGACTACTACGAGCAGTACTTC. It codes for CASSPLGGDYYEQYF.

This chain uses TRBV29-1 with TRBJ2-6; D not certain. Germline values: CDR1 SQVTM, CDR2 ANQGSEA. The CDR3 is 14 residues long. Trimming stripped 7 bases from V and 0 bases from J, with 10 bases between. CDR3 sequence: CSAQTSSGANVLTF. The CDR3 coding sequence is TGCAGCGCCCAAACTTCCTCTGGGGCCAACGTCCTGACTTTC.

This clone was counted once. The V and J genes are TRBV11-2 and TRBJ1-1; D call uncertain. Looked up from germline, CDR1 is SGHAT and CDR2 is FQNNGV. The CDR3 extends over 12 amino acids. Trimming took 5 bases from V and 8 from J, leaving 12 bases between them. DNA for the CDR3: TGTGCCAGCAGCCCCTGGGCACGCGAAGCTTTCTTT. Encoded protein: CASSPWAREAFF.

V gene TRBV12-3 or TRBV12-4 combines with J gene TRBJ1-5; D not certain. This CDR3 is built from 13 residues. V was shortened by 4 bases and J by 5 bases, with 9 bases between the two germline ends. CDR3: CASSYWGDQPQHF. The CDR3 DNA reads as TGTGCCAGCAGTTATTGGGGAGATCAGCCCCAGCATTTT.

The rearrangement links TRBV5-1 to TRBJ2-3; 10 bases agree with TRBD2. After removal of 4 bases from V and 0 bases from J, the junction contained 11 bases not matched to a gene. The germline V gene encodes CDR1 SGHRS and CDR2 YFSETQ. The CDR3 consists of 18 residues. The CDR3 region is CASSTPRPSGGSTDTQYF. The CDR3 DNA reads TGCGCCAGCAGCACTCCAAGACCTAGCGGGGGAAGCACAGATACGCAGTATTTT. Full variable domain (remainder filled in from reference TRBV5-1 and TRBJ2-3): KAGVTQTPRYLIKTRGQQVTLSCSPISGHRSVSWYQQTPGQGLQFLFEYFSETQRNKGNFPGRFSGRQFSNSRSEMNVSTLELGDSALYLCASSTPRPSGGSTDTQYFGPGTRLTVL.

The chain employs TRBV18 and TRBJ2-6, with 9 bases lining up with TRBD1. The CDR3 contains 16 residues. Unmatched junction bases numbered 0, after V lost 3 bases and J lost 0 bases. Germline-derived CDR1 and CDR2 are KGHSH and LQKENI. The CDR3 sequence is CASSPTGGSGANVLTF. The CDR3 nucleotides are TGTGCCAGCTCACCGACAGGGGGCTCTGGGGCCAACGTCCTGACTTTC.

This clone was detected only a few times. J is TRBJ1-2 and V is TRBV30, with a weak D call TRBD1 (6 bases). Germline CDR1 reads GTSNPN; CDR2 reads SVGIG (reference sequence). The CDR3 loop spans 11 amino acids. V lost 5 bases to trimming and J lost 2 bases, with 6 bases between them. CDR3 sequence reads: CAWGGNYGYTF. The CDR3 DNA reads as TGTGCCTGGGGGGGCAACTATGGCTACACCTTC.

This clone has just a few counts. V is TRBV10-3 and J is TRBJ2-6, with D perhaps matching TRBD1 (5 bases). Germline V lookup: CDR1 ENHRY, CDR2 SYGVKD. The CDR3 is 16 residues long. The V end was cut by 2 bases, the J end by 4 bases, with 12 bases between. CDR3 sequence reads: CAISERAGSGANVLTF. CDR3 DNA sequence: TGTGCCATCAGTGAGAGGGCAGGGTCCGGGGCCAACGTCCTGACTTTC.

The chain recombines TRBV10-1 with TRBJ2-7; TRBD1 is a possible D gene (6 bases). Germline values: CDR1 WNHNN, CDR2 SYGVQD (reference sequence). V was shortened by 4 bases and J by 3 bases, with 19 bases between the two germline ends. CDR3 length: 16 amino acids. CDR3 residues: CASSARTGGLYYEQYF. As DNA, the CDR3 is TGCGCCAGCAGTGCCCGGACTGGGGGCCTCTACTACGAGCAGTACTTC.

The chain recombines TRBV6-4 with TRBJ2-3, with a tentative D call TRBD2 (5 bases). CDR1 and CDR2 (germline): MRHNA, SNTAGT. Trimming removed 8 bases from V and 0 bases from J, with 18 bases in between. The CDR3 spans 16 residues. CDR3 in amino acids: CASGSGWVGSTDTQYF. CDR3 bases: TGTGCCAGCGGGAGTGGGTGGGTCGGGAGCACAGATACGCAGTATTTT.

The chain couples TRBV5-1 to TRBJ2-6; D gene uncertain. V shed 4 bases and J shed 0 bases, with 23 bases lying between them. This CDR3 is built from 20 residues. The germline CDR1 and CDR2 sequences are SGHRS and YFSETQ. This chain's CDR3 is CASSAAPPGPAPSGANVLTF. The CDR3 region has the DNA TGCGCCAGCAGCGCCGCGCCCCCAGGCCCTGCCCCCTCTGGGGCCAACGTCCTGACTTTC. Complete variable domain (other parts from reference TRBV5-1 and TRBJ2-6): KAGVTQTPRYLIKTRGQQVTLSCSPISGHRSVSWYQQTPGQGLQFLFEYFSETQRNKGNFPGRFSGRQFSNSRSEMNVSTLELGDSALYLCASSAAPPGPAPSGANVLTFGAGSRLTVL.

The gene calls are TRBV6-2 or TRBV6-3 and TRBJ2-4; 8 bases map to TRBD2. Unmatched junction bases numbered 11, after V lost 5 bases and J lost 5 bases. Germline V CDR1 and CDR2: MNHEY, SVGEGT. The CDR3 extends over 16 amino acids. The CDR3 sequence: CASSTPLGLGQNIQYF. The CDR3 coding sequence is TGTGCCAGCAGTACCCCCTTGGGACTAGGGCAAAACATTCAGTACTTC.

J is TRBJ2-1 and V is TRBV4-1; 8 nucleotides agree with TRBD2. The CDR3 is 15 amino acids. V shed 4 bases and J 3 bases; nucleotides not matched to a gene: 5. Germline lookup yields CDR1 MGHRA and CDR2 YSYEKL. The CDR3 loop is CASSPRRGGYNEQFF. DNA of the CDR3: TGCGCCAGCAGCCCCCGCCGGGGGGGCTACAATGAGCAGTTCTTC.

This clone was found a few times. The V gene is TRBV2, the J gene TRBJ2-2, with a possible D match to TRBD2 (5 bases). This CDR3 contains 13 residues. CDR1 is SNHLY and CDR2 is FYNNEI in the germline V gene. V was cut by 6 bases and J by 4 bases, with 9 bases left in between. In DNA form, the CDR3 reads TGTGCCAGCAGGGTAACTAGCACCGGGGAGCTGTTTTTT. Amino acid sequence: CASRVTSTGELFF.

The J gene is TRBJ2-3, the V gene TRBV28, with TRBD2 matching over 7 bases. Germline assignment: CDR1 MDHEN and CDR2 SYDVKM. Losses at the gene ends were 7 bases for V and 1 base for J; bases not matched to a gene: 8. This CDR3 is 15 amino acids long. This CDR3 reads CASIWGGGGTDTQYF. CDR3 sequence (DNA): TGTGCCAGCATCTGGGGGGGAGGGGGCACAGATACGCAGTATTTT. Filled out from reference TRBV28 and TRBJ2-3, the complete variable domain reads DVKVTQSSRYLVKRTGEKVFLECVQDMDHENMFWYRQDPGLGLRLIYFSYDVKMKEKGDIPEGYSVSREKKERFSLILESASTNQTSMYLCASIWGGGGTDTQYFGPGTRLTVL.

This clone showed up just once. Mismatch with germline at one junction end may stem from a read error. This chain connects TRBV28 to TRBJ2-7; 9 nucleotides match TRBD1. Germline V gives CDR1 MDHEN, CDR2 SYDVKM. The CDR3 runs to 11 residues. The CDR3 region is CASRGTGLRHF. The CDR3 coding sequence is TGTGCCAGCAGGGGGACAGGGCTCAGGCACTTC.

The genes are TRBV20-1 and TRBJ2-4; 8 nucleotides align to TRBD2. Germline V lookup: CDR1 DFQATT, CDR2 SNEGSKA (reference sequence). The CDR3 covers 15 residues. V was clipped by 3 bases and J by 5 bases; unmatched bases: 9. In DNA form, the CDR3 reads TGCAGTGCTAGTGGGGGACTAGTGGGCGAAAACATTCAGTACTTC. Protein: CSASGGLVGENIQYF.

V and J are TRBV11-2 and TRBJ2-2; D is perhaps TRBD2 (6 bases). Trimming took off 5 bases at V and 15 bases at J, with 10 bases between the two ends. Germline V gene sequence: CDR1 SGHAT, CDR2 FQNNGV. The CDR3 sequence is 10 residues long. The CDR3 coding sequence is TGTGCCAGCAGCGGGGGGTTGGTGTTTTTT. It codes for CASSGGLVFF.

This clone was recorded a few times. The chain carries TRBV6-1 and TRBJ1-4, with a weak D call TRBD1 (5 bases). The CDR3 sequence is 15 residues long. Trimming removed 2 bases at V and 8 bases at J, with 15 bases between. CDR1 is MNHNS and CDR2 is SASEGT in the germline V gene. The CDR3 loop is CASSESVTATEKLFF. For the CDR3, the DNA is TGTGCCAGCAGTGAAAGTGTGACAGCGACGGAAAAACTGTTTTTT.

This rearrangement joins TRBV15 to TRBJ1-3, with 8 bases identical to TRBD1. Trimming took 4 bases from V and 0 from J; bases not matched to a gene: 8. In germline, CDR1 is LNHNV, CDR2 YYDKDF (reference sequence). The CDR3 is 17 residues long. This chain's CDR3 is CATSTRTGPLSGNTIYF. Here the CDR3 DNA reads TGTGCCACCAGCACCCGGACAGGGCCCCTCTCTGGAAACACCATATATTTT.

The chain is built from TRBV4-3 and TRBJ2-1; tentative D call: TRBD2 (6 bases). The CDR3 is 17 amino acids. With 1 base removed from V and 3 bases from J, the gap between germline ends came to 16 bases. In germline, CDR1 is LGHNA, CDR2 YSLEER. CDR3 DNA: TGCGCCAGCAGCCAAGGGAGCGGGTCAACATTCTACAATGAGCAGTTCTTC. It translates to CASSQGSGSTFYNEQFF.